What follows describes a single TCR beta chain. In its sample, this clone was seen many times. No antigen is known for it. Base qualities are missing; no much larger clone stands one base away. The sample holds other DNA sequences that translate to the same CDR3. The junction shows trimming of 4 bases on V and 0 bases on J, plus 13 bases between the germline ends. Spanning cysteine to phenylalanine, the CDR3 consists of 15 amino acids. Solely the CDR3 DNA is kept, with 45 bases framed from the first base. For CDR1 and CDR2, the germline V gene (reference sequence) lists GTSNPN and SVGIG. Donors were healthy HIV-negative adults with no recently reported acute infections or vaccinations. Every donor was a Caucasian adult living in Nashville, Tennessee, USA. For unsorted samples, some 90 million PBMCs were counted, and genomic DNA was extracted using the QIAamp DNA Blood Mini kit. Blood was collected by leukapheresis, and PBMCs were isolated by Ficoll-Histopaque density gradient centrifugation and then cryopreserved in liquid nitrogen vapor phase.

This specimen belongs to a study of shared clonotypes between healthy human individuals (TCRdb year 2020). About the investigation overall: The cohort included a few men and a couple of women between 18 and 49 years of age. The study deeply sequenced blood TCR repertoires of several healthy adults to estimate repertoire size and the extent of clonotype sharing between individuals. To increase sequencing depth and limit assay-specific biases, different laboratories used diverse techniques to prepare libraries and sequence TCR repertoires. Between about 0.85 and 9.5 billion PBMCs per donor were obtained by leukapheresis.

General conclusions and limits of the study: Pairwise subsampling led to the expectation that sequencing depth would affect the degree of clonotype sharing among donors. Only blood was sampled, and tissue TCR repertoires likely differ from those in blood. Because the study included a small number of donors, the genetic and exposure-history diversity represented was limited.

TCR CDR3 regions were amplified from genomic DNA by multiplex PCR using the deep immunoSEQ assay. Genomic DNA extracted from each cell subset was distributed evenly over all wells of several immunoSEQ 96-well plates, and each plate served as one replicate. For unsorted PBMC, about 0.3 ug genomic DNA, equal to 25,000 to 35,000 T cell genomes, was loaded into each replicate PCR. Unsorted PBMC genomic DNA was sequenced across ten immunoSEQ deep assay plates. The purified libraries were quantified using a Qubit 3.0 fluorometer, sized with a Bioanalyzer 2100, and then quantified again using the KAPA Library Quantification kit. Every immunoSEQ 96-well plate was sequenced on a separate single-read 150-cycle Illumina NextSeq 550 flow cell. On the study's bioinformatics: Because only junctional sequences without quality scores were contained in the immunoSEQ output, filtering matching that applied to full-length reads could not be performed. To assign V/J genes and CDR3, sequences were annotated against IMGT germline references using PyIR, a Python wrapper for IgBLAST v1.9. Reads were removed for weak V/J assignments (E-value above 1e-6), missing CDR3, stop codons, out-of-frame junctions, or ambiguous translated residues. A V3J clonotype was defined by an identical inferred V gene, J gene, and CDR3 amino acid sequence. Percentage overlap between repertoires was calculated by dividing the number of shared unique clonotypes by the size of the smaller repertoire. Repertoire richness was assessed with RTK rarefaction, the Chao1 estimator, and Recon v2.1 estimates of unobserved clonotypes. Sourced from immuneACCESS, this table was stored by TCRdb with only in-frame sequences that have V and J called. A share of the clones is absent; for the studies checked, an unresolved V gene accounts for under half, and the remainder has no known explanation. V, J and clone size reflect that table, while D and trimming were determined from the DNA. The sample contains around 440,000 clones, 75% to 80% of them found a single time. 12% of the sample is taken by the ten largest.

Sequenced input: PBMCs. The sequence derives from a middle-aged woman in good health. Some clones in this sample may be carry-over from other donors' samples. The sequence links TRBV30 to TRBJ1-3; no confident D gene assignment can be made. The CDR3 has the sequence CAWTLGQVSGNTIYF. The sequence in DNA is TGTGCCTGGACCCTCGGGCAGGTCTCTGGAAACACCATATATTTT.